The rows below give T cell receptor beta chains drawn from one sample of a study of cytomegalovirus exposure and HLA in healthy donors. Repertoires were generated with immunoSEQ multiplex PCR, while TCRdb's copy carries only in-frame clones and drops some. The sample shows approximately 170,000 clones, roughly 80% of them seen only once. Material for sequencing was PBMCs. The source is a human donor in good health. Each CDR3 is given with its conserved first and last residue. The D gene is left open where the match is weak.

d_call cdr3_length v_call cdr3_aa
TRBD1 15 TRBV11-3 CASSLSRGTDSEQYF
- 12 TRBV6-1 CASSESNYGYTF
TRBD1 15 TRBV6-5 CASRGQANMNTEAFF
- 13 TRBV19 CASSFPGGNGYTF
- 15 TRBV6-1 CASSGGGASGNTIYF
- 11 TRBV2 CASSPGGEQYF
- 14 TRBV7-2 CASSLEQGRSPLHF
- 13 TRBV9 CASSVSRVSEAFF
- 14 TRBV5-4 CASSLAGFNYGYTF
- 15 TRBV4-3 CASSQESGAYNEQFF
- 15 TRBV6-1 CASSERGGLNQPQHF